The 13 T cell receptor beta chains in this list originate from one sample, sequenced in a study of cytomegalovirus exposure and HLA in healthy donors. PCR used 60 Vbeta primers and 13 Jbeta primers. Using immunoSEQ multiplex PCR, the repertoire was profiled, and TCRdb retains in-frame clones only, with some absent. Among about 120,000 clones listed, 60% to 85% were seen once. Sequencing input: PBMCs. The receptors were gathered from a man aged 50-60 years in good health and CMV-seropositive.

The chain carries TRBV27 and TRBJ2-5; D perhaps matches TRBD2 (5 bases). With 5 bases removed from V and 0 bases from J, the gap between germline ends came to 13 bases. Germline V gene sequence: CDR1 MNHEY, CDR2 SMNVEV (reference sequence). This CDR3 has 15 residues. CDR3 in DNA: TGTGCCAGCAGTCCAGCGGACCAGTACCAAGAGACCCAGTACTTC. Translation gives CASSPADQYQETQYF.

This clone has more than one count but fewer than ten. The chain has TRBV5-1 and TRBJ2-2; TRBD2 is a possible D gene (6 bases). The V gene's germline CDR1 is SGHRS and CDR2 YFSETQ. The CDR3 contains 16 residues. V lost 0 bases and J 5 bases, leaving 14 bases between the germline ends. Written as DNA, the CDR3 is TGCGCCAGCAGCTTGGCCTCCGGAGGGAGGACCGGGGAGCTGTTTTTT. It encodes CASSLASGGRTGELFF.

This clone was observed a single time. The chain combines TRBV28 with TRBJ1-5, with 7 bases matching TRBD1. CDR3 length: 14 amino acids. Looked up from germline, CDR1 is MDHEN and CDR2 is SYDVKM. J lost 6 bases, V lost 3 bases, and 5 bases had no gene match. The CDR3 nucleotides read TGTGCCAGCAGTTTGTACAGGGGTGGTCAGCCCCAGCATTTT. It is translated as CASSLYRGGQPQHF.

This chain links TRBV27 with TRBJ2-6; D may be TRBD1 (5 bases). Germline V lookup: CDR1 MNHEY, CDR2 SMNVEV (reference sequence). V was clipped by 4 bases and J by 0 bases, with 13 bases between them. This CDR3 is built from 17 residues. The CDR3 sequence: CASSSYRFPSGANVLTF. The CDR3 region has the DNA TGTGCCAGCAGTTCGTACAGGTTCCCCTCTGGGGCCAACGTCCTGACTTTC.

This chain uses TRBV5-4 with TRBJ2-1; TRBD1 agrees at 8 bases. The CDR3 loop spans 15 amino acids. Germline CDR1 and CDR2: SGHNT and YYREEE (reference sequence). With V trimmed by 4 bases and J by 0 bases, 3 bases remained unmatched. The CDR3 reads CASSRTGNSYNEQFF. CDR3 in DNA: TGTGCCAGCAGCCGGACAGGGAACTCCTACAATGAGCAGTTCTTC. Looking up the rest from reference TRBV5-4 and TRBJ2-1 gives the full variable domain: ETGVTQSPTHLIKTRGQQVTLRCSSQSGHNTVSWYQQALGQGPQFIFQYYREEENGRGNFPPRFSGLQFPNYSSELNVNALELDDSALYLCASSRTGNSYNEQFFGPGTRLTVL.

The chain recombines TRBV6-1 with TRBJ1-5; TRBD1 matches 9 bases. Germline CDR1 MNHNS, CDR2 SASEGT. The CDR3 covers 17 residues. J lost 4 bases, V lost 2 bases, and 9 bases had no gene match. The CDR3 DNA reads as TGTGCCAGCAGTGAACTGTGGGGACAGGGTAGGAATCAGCCCCAGCATTTT. It specifies CASSELWGQGRNQPQHF.

The rearrangement links TRBV2 to TRBJ1-2; D uncertain. CDR1 and CDR2 (germline): SNHLY, FYNNEI. The CDR3 consists of 14 residues. The germline V and J ends were trimmed by 4 bases and 6 bases, with 15 bases remaining between them. CDR3 nucleotide sequence: TGTGCCAGCAGTGTCGGTCCCGCCGGAGATGGCTACACCTTC. This gives the protein CASSVGPAGDGYTF.

This clone was detected only a few times. This chain's CDR3 is CASSLSPNGLINEKLFF. DNA of the CDR3: TGTGCCAGCAGCTTATCCCCCAACGGGTTGATCAATGAAAAACTGTTTTTT. The chain links TRBV7-2 to TRBJ1-4; D gene uncertain. The CDR3 has 17 amino acids. V was clipped by 2 bases and J by 5 bases, with 18 bases between them. Per the germline V gene, CDR1 is SGHTA and CDR2 is FQGNSA.

This rearrangement joins TRBV15 to TRBJ2-7; D unclear. Trimming left V 0 bases short and J 2 bases short, with 5 bases between. Germline CDR1 reads LNHNV; CDR2 reads YYDKDF (reference sequence). CDR3 length equals 13 residues. The CDR3 here is CATSRDLPYEQYF. For the CDR3, the DNA is TGTGCCACCAGCAGAGATCTACCCTACGAGCAGTACTTC.

V is TRBV5-6 and J is TRBJ2-7, with a possible D match to TRBD1 (6 bases). Germline assignment: CDR1 SGHDT and CDR2 YYEEEE. CDR3 size: 15 residues. Trimming left V 1 base short and J 6 bases short, with 17 bases between. DNA of the CDR3: TGTGCCAGCAGCTTGTGGGGGCAGGGCCCACTCGAGCAGTACTTC. Amino acid sequence: CASSLWGQGPLEQYF.

Points on this clone: The identical CDR3 is also encoded by other nucleotide sequences in the sample. The rearrangement joins TRBV5-4 to TRBJ1-1, with a possible D match to TRBD1 (5 bases). This CDR3 region has 14 residues. CDR1 and CDR2 from the germline V gene are SGHNT and YYREEE (reference sequence). The V end lost 2 bases, the J end lost 2 bases, and 10 bases lay between the germline ends. The CDR3 sequence: CASSFWTSNTEAFF. The CDR3 bases are TGTGCCAGCAGCTTCTGGACAAGCAACACTGAAGCTTTCTTT.

V and J are TRBV7-2 and TRBJ2-7, with 10 bases lining up with TRBD2. V was pared by 5 bases and J by 9 bases, with 16 bases of the junction left unmatched. Germline CDR1 and CDR2: SGHTA and FQGNSA. The CDR3 runs to 16 residues. In nucleotides, the CDR3 is TGTGCCAGCAGCCCTTCCCGGGCCAGCGGGAGGGAGGTGCAGTACTTC. Residues: CASSPSRASGREVQYF.

This clone was observed once. The CDR3 protein is CASSETGVYEQYF. For the CDR3, the DNA is TGTGCCAGCAGTGAAACAGGGGTCTACGAGCAGTACTTC. V gene TRBV6-1 combines with J gene TRBJ2-7; 7 bases align to TRBD1. The V gene's germline CDR1 is MNHNS and CDR2 SASEGT. The CDR3 consists of 13 residues. J lost 3 bases, V lost 2 bases, and 1 base had no gene match.